This TCR beta chain was sequenced during a study of T-cell memory formation after mild COVID-19. Study-wide results and caveats: Contracting clones, day 15 to 85, had balanced CD4/CD8, and later expanders favored CD4+. Cross-reactive memory seemingly joined, as some responding clones were found in pre-infection memory. Second-wave clones with a day 37 peak had unconfirmed SARS-CoV-2 specificity.

This clonotype appeared a few times. Antigen unknown. Constant-segment primers were used for 5'RACE, and the resulting TCR alpha and TCR beta cDNA libraries carried sample barcodes and UMIs. TCRdb recomputed calls from the 5' RACE reads with MiXCR, one row per CDR3 protein. The sample has approximately 250,000 distinct CDR3 sequences, roughly a sixth seen once. The CDR3 is 13 amino acids. This chain joins TRBV21-1 and TRBJ1-6. TRBV21-1 is classified as a pseudogene. The receptor's source is a man in his late teens or twenties who had mild COVID-19 (a few samples of this study predate the infection). Cell type and time point are not known. Sample: PBMCs or a T cell subset sorted from them (not recorded which). The CDR3 here is CASSKEKRSPLHF. The CDR3 nucleotides are TGTGCCAGCAGCAAAGAGAAGAGGTCACCCCTCCACTTT.